These 29 T cell receptor beta chains were all obtained from the same sample, sequenced in a study of T-cell reconstitution after alpha-beta-depleted transplantation in children. Unique molecular identifiers were incorporated into the prepared TCRbeta library. From the PCR reads, TCRdb called clonotypes with MiXCR, one entry per CDR3 protein. The data hold approximately 420,000 distinct CDR3 sequences, with roughly 10% observed a single time. The material was PBMCs from the stem cell graft donor, obtained from the stem cell graft. The receptors stem from a human donor who donated a stem cell graft to a child with acute myeloid leukemia.

V usage is TRBV11-2 and J usage is TRBJ2-5; 7 nucleotides align to TRBD2. The CDR3 runs to 17 residues. The germline CDR1 and CDR2 sequences are SGHAT and FQNNGV. V gave up 0 bases and J gave up 5 bases; unmatched junction bases: 12. In nucleotides, the CDR3 is TGTGCCAGCAGCTTAGATCTAGGCGCGGGGGTGTCGGAGACCCAGTACTTC. Protein product: CASSLDLGAGVSETQYF.

This clonotype occurred many times. The rearrangement uses TRBV20-1 and TRBJ2-5; D could derive from TRBD1 or TRBD2 (5 bases each). Trimming took 2 bases from V and 1 from J, leaving 20 bases between them. Germline values: CDR1 DFQATT, CDR2 SNEGSKA (reference sequence). This CDR3 contains 17 residues. The CDR3 sequence: CSARTRGGEGPQETQYF. The DNA of the CDR3 is TGCAGTGCTAGAACTCGTGGGGGTGAGGGCCCCCAAGAGACCCAGTACTTC.

This clonotype was counted a few times. The CDR3 nucleotides read TGTGCCAGCAGCCTTAGGGGCACGGACTACGAGCAGTACTTC. Residues: CASSLRGTDYEQYF. The genes are TRBV6-1 and TRBJ2-7, with D possibly matching TRBD1 (5 bases). This CDR3 comprises 14 residues. Germline V CDR1 and CDR2: MNHNS, SASEGT. Trimming removed 6 bases at V and 3 bases at J, with 15 bases between.

This clonotype showed up just a few times. The chain has TRBV30 and TRBJ2-1; a weak D match, TRBD1 (5 bases). Trimming left V 5 bases short and J 9 bases short, with 11 bases between. CDR1 is GTSNPN, CDR2 SVGIG, per germline (reference sequence). The CDR3 is made up of 11 amino acids. CDR3 residues: CAWGPRGEQFF. DNA for the CDR3: TGTGCCTGGGGACCTAGGGGTGAGCAGTTCTTC.

The chain has TRBV5-1 and TRBJ2-3, with D possibly TRBD2 on 6 matching bases. Trimming cost V 4 bases and J 0 bases, with 15 bases left between them. Germline V CDR1 and CDR2: SGHRS, YFSETQ. This CDR3 contains 16 residues. CDR3 DNA: TGCGCCAGCAGCCCGGGCGTGGGACTTAGCACAGATACGCAGTATTTT. This encodes CASSPGVGLSTDTQYF.

The rearrangement links TRBV5-1 to TRBJ2-1, with 14 positions matching TRBD2. Trimming cost V 4 bases and J 2 bases; bases outside gene matches: 11. The CDR3 covers 19 residues. Germline lookup yields CDR1 SGHRS and CDR2 YFSETQ. The CDR3 spells CASSTDPTSGRAAYNEQFF. The CDR3 coding sequence is TGCGCCAGCAGCACAGACCCGACTAGCGGGAGGGCCGCCTACAATGAGCAGTTCTTC.

Ten or more counts support this clonotype. The CDR3, as DNA: TGTGCCAGCAGTTTGGGAGACAGGGTCAGTTCACCCCTCCACTTT. This encodes CASSLGDRVSSPLHF. The chain carries TRBV27 and TRBJ1-6, with 7 bases that match TRBD1. CDR1 is MNHEY and CDR2 is SMNVEV in the germline V gene (reference sequence). V lost 3 bases, J lost 9 bases, and 8 bases stayed unmatched. The CDR3 extends over 15 amino acids.

This clonotype has more than one count but fewer than ten. This chain uses TRBV30 with TRBJ1-1; tentative D call: TRBD1 (5 bases). Looked up from germline, CDR1 is GTSNPN and CDR2 is SVGIG (reference sequence). V dropped 5 bases and J dropped 2 bases, with 15 bases sitting between them. This CDR3 spans 14 amino acids. CDR3 protein: CAWEFAGGNTEAFF. DNA for the CDR3: TGTGCCTGGGAATTTGCGGGGGGTAACACTGAAGCTTTCTTT.

This clonotype occurred a few times. The chain has TRBV25-1 and TRBJ2-5, with 8 positions matching TRBD2. Per germline, CDR1 MGHDK and CDR2 SYGVNS. V dropped 2 bases and J dropped 5; count of bases not matched to a gene: 10. The CDR3 length is 16 residues. The CDR3 loop reads CASSEGLAGTEETQYF. As DNA, the CDR3 is TGTGCCAGCAGTGAAGGGTTAGCGGGAACAGAGGAGACCCAGTACTTC.

Comments on this clonotype: Just one base apart from a much larger clone, this may be a read error. The genes are TRBV7-9 and TRBJ2-3; tentative D call: TRBD2 (5 bases). CDR3 length equals 16 residues. Per germline, CDR1 SEHNR and CDR2 FQNEAQ (reference sequence). Trimming took 7 bases from V and 3 from J, leaving 20 bases between them. The chain's CDR3 is CASTSLAGRETDTQYF. CDR3 coding DNA: TGTGCCAGCACCAGCCTAGCCGGTAGGGAAACAGATACGCAGTATTTT.

This clonotype was seen a handful of times. The chain carries TRBV5-1 and TRBJ2-7; D may be TRBD2 (5 bases). The CDR3 totals 15 residues. V was pared by 1 base and J by 2 bases, with 13 bases between. Germline V gives CDR1 SGHRS, CDR2 YFSETQ. CDR3 sequence (DNA): TGCGCCAGCAGCTTGAGTCTAGCCTCAACCTACGAGCAGTACTTC. Encoded protein: CASSLSLASTYEQYF.

This clonotype was observed a few times. The V and J genes are TRBV4-1 and TRBJ1-5; D is ambiguous. Germline values: CDR1 MGHRA, CDR2 YSYEKL. CDR3 size: 14 residues. Trimming removed 1 base from V and 4 bases from J, with 8 bases in between. The CDR3 DNA reads as TGCGCCAGCAGCCAAGGTCCAGCTAATCAGCCCCAGCATTTT. Its protein is CASSQGPANQPQHF.

This clonotype was seen at least ten times. This rearrangement joins TRBV5-1 to TRBJ1-1, with TRBD1 matching 7 bases. The trim removed 3 bases at V and 4 bases at J, leaving 3 bases unmatched. The length of the CDR3 is 13 residues. Germline V lookup: CDR1 SGHRS, CDR2 YFSETQ. CDR3 sequence (DNA): TGCGCCAGCAGCTCAGACAGGGCCACTGAAGCTTTCTTT. This encodes CASSSDRATEAFF.

V usage is TRBV3-1 and J usage is TRBJ2-2; D perhaps matches TRBD1 (6 bases). V lost 5 bases, J lost 5 bases, and 15 bases lay in between. The CDR3 loop spans 15 amino acids. CDR1 is LGHDT, CDR2 YNNKEL, per germline (reference sequence). The CDR3 loop reads CASSSLGALTGELFF. The CDR3 DNA sequence: TGTGCCAGCAGCTCGTTGGGGGCCCTGACCGGGGAGCTGTTTTTT.

This clonotype appeared a few times. The chain recombines TRBV6-1 with TRBJ2-5; the D gene is possibly TRBD2 (6 bases). Germline CDR1 and CDR2: MNHNS and SASEGT. The CDR3 extends over 14 amino acids. The germline V and J ends were trimmed by 4 bases and 2 bases, with 11 bases remaining between them. This chain's CDR3 is CASSGLVTQETQYF. Written as DNA, the CDR3 is TGTGCCAGCAGTGGACTAGTGACTCAAGAGACCCAGTACTTC.

In this sample, this clonotype turned up a few times. This rearrangement joins TRBV6-1 to TRBJ1-6; 8 nucleotides match TRBD1. Unmatched junction bases numbered 16, after V lost 6 bases and J lost 6 bases. The CDR3 length is 18 residues. Germline-derived CDR1 and CDR2 are MNHNS and SASEGT. CDR3 loop: CASRRQSVWDRLNSPLHF. The CDR3, as DNA: TGTGCCAGCAGACGACAGAGTGTGTGGGACAGGCTTAATTCACCCCTCCACTTT.

The chain combines TRBV4-2 with TRBJ1-1; D is ambiguous. The CDR3 is 15 amino acids. V dropped 2 bases and J dropped 3 bases, with 13 bases sitting between them. Germline V gives CDR1 LGHNA, CDR2 YNFKEQ. For the CDR3, the DNA is TGTGCCAGCAGCCAATCTGGACGGGCGGACACTGAAGCTTTCTTT. It encodes CASSQSGRADTEAFF.

Ten or more counts support this clonotype. V is TRBV5-5 and J is TRBJ2-7; D call uncertain. Germline V CDR1 and CDR2: SGHKS, YYEKEE (reference sequence). V dropped 0 bases and J dropped 2 bases, with 12 bases sitting between them. The CDR3 runs 15 residues. The CDR3 DNA sequence: TGTGCCAGCAGCTTGGGTGGCTCCTGGACCTACGAGCAGTACGTC. It is translated as CASSLGGSWTYEQYV.

There are many counts of this clonotype. The chain combines TRBV5-1 with TRBJ2-7; D is possibly TRBD2 (5 bases). V lost 4 bases and J 7 bases, leaving 15 bases between the germline ends. The CDR3 sequence is 13 residues long. CDR1 is SGHRS and CDR2 is YFSETQ in the germline V gene. As DNA, the CDR3 is TGCGCCAGCAGCCCTTCGGTCTCGGGGGAGCAGTACTTC. It specifies CASSPSVSGEQYF.

A few counts support this clonotype. The V gene is TRBV20-1, the J gene TRBJ2-3; the match to TRBD1 covers 9 bases. Germline V gene lookup returns CDR1 DFQATT and CDR2 SNEGSKA (reference sequence). This CDR3 is built from 17 residues. The V and J ends lost 0 bases and 0 bases, in that order; junction bases with no gene match: 7. The CDR3 coding sequence is TGCAGTGCTAGAGATTGGCGGACAGGGGCTAGCACAGATACGCAGTATTTT. Amino acid sequence: CSARDWRTGASTDTQYF.

The chain links TRBV4-1 to TRBJ1-1; tentative D call: TRBD1 (6 bases). The CDR3 is made up of 15 amino acids. Germline CDR1 MGHRA, CDR2 YSYEKL. Trimming removed 3 bases at V and 5 bases at J, with 16 bases between. The CDR3 spells CASSQPGHGPTEAFF. The DNA for the CDR3 is TGCGCCAGCAGCCAGCCGGGACATGGACCGACTGAAGCTTTCTTT.

The V call is TRBV3-1, the J call TRBJ2-1; no reliable D call. The CDR3 is 13 amino acids. Between the trimmed V and J ends, which lost 0 bases and 7 bases, there was a span of 7 bases. Per germline, CDR1 LGHDT and CDR2 YNNKEL (reference sequence). CDR3 residues: CASSQDSANEQFF. CDR3 coding DNA: TGTGCCAGCAGCCAAGATTCTGCAAATGAGCAGTTCTTC.

This clonotype was seen a few times. J is TRBJ2-3 and V is TRBV12-3 or TRBV12-4; the match to TRBD2 covers 7 bases. This CDR3 contains 15 residues. Trimming took 6 bases from V and 0 from J; bases not matched to a gene: 6. This CDR3 is CASRTTSDSTDTQYF. The CDR3 coding sequence is TGTGCCAGCAGGACCACTAGCGACAGCACAGATACGCAGTATTTT.

The gene calls are TRBV5-1 and TRBJ2-7; TRBD2 matches 11 bases. The CDR3 contains 15 residues. CDR1 and CDR2 from the germline V gene are SGHRS and YFSETQ. J was trimmed by 2 bases and V by 2 bases; bases with no gene match: 3. The CDR3 bases are TGCGCCAGCAGCTTTACTAGCGGGAGAGCCTACGAGCAGTACTTC. It translates to CASSFTSGRAYEQYF.

V and J are TRBV12-3 or TRBV12-4 and TRBJ1-1, with D unresolved. This CDR3 spans 14 amino acids. V lost 4 bases to trimming and J lost 2 bases, with 11 bases between them. CDR3 DNA sequence: TGTGCCAGCAGTTCCGCCCAGGTAAACACTGAAGCTTTCTTT. Its translation is CASSSAQVNTEAFF.

This clonotype was counted at least ten times. The chain combines TRBV7-3 with TRBJ2-1; perhaps TRBD2 as D (5 bases). Germline values: CDR1 SGHTA, CDR2 FQGTGA. V shed 1 base and J shed 10 bases, with 14 bases lying between them. The CDR3 consists of 14 residues. This chain's CDR3 is CASSLNGLRSEQFF. In DNA, the CDR3 is TGTGCCAGCAGCTTAAATGGACTCCGCTCAGAGCAGTTCTTC.

This clonotype was seen a few times. This sequence joins TRBV12-3 or TRBV12-4 and TRBJ2-7; 12 positions agree with TRBD2. The CDR3 consists of 17 residues. V shed 5 bases and J 0 bases; nucleotides not matched to a gene: 8. CDR3 bases: TGTGCCAGCAGTCCCCGGACTAGCGGGATACTCTCCTACGAGCAGTACTTC. Protein product: CASSPRTSGILSYEQYF.

This clonotype was counted a few times. This chain joins TRBV5-1 and TRBJ2-5; D uncertain. The CDR3 has 12 residues. Germline V gene data show CDR1 as SGHRS and CDR2 as YFSETQ. V lost 2 bases to trimming and J lost 5 bases, with 7 bases between them. The CDR3 reads CASSLTTETQYF. The CDR3 nucleotides are TGCGCCAGCAGCTTAACGACGGAGACCCAGTACTTC.

CDR3 sequence (DNA): TGTGCCAGCAGCTTAGGGTTGTTCGACACCAAAGAGACCCAGTACTTC. The encoded protein is CASSLGLFDTKETQYF. This chain uses TRBV7-6 with TRBJ2-5; D is uncertain. The CDR3 contains 16 residues. The V gene's germline CDR1 is SGHVS and CDR2 FNYEAQ. Trimming removed 1 base from V and 3 bases from J, with 15 bases in between.